Listed below are T cell receptor beta chains from one sample, sequenced in a study of long-term antiretroviral therapy in people with HIV. Sequencing used immunoSEQ multiplex PCR; TCRdb keeps in-frame clones, though not all of them. Here the sample spans over 30,000 clones, roughly 82% being singletons. This sample comprised unsorted PBMCs, obtained 0.6 years after starting antiretroviral therapy. The receptors shown here come from a man aged 18 to 30 with HIV. Each CDR3 is given with its conserved first and last residue. D genes are given only for firm matches. Some rows mark clone size as missing; the rest say once, few, many or name a class of expanded clone.

d_gene	v_gene	abundance	j_gene	CDR3nt	CDR3aa
TRBD1	TRBV30	once	TRBJ2-1	TGTGCCTGGAGTAGGGGGACAGGACGAGAAGAGCAGTTCTTC	CAWSRGTGREEQFF
NA	TRBV28	NA	TRBJ2-7	TGTGCCAGCAGTTTAGAGGGGGGGTACTACGAGCAGTACTTC	CASSLEGGYYEQYF
NA	TRBV11-2	NA	TRBJ1-4	TGTGCCAGCAGCTTAGATGTTTCGTGGCGGCTGGAAAATGAAAAACTGTTTTTT	CASSLDVSWRLENEKLFF
NA	TRBV11-2	NA	TRBJ2-7	TGTGCCAGCAGCTCCCCTGACTCCTACGAGCAGTACTTC	CASSSPDSYEQYF
TRBD1	TRBV7-2	NA	TRBJ2-1	TGTGCCAGCAGTTGGACAGGGGGCGGGAATGAGCAGTTCTTC	CASSWTGGGNEQFF
NA	TRBV7-2	NA	TRBJ2-1	TGTGCCAGCAGCGGTGGGCCTGGGGAAAATTACAATGAGCAGTTCTTC	CASSGGPGENYNEQFF
NA	TRBV19	NA	TRBJ1-1	TGTGCCAGTAGTATCGATCAGGGTTTTACTGAAGCTTTCTTT	CASSIDQGFTEAFF
NA	TRBV9	NA	TRBJ1-1	TGTGCCAGCAGCTCCCGGGGGGGCGTGAACACTGAAGCTTTCTTT	CASSSRGGVNTEAFF
NA	TRBV2	NA	TRBJ1-4	TGTGCCAGCAGTAGCGGGACTGGGGAAAAACTGTTTTTT	CASSSGTGEKLFF
TRBD2	TRBV7-2	NA	TRBJ2-7	TGTGCCAGCACCCGGACTAGCGGTTCCTACGAGCAGTACTTC	CASTRTSGSYEQYF
NA	TRBV2	NA	TRBJ2-3	TGTGCCAGCAGTGGCCAAGGCCTGGGGCCAGCTAGCACAGATACGCAGTATTTT	CASSGQGLGPASTDTQYF
TRBD1	TRBV19	NA	TRBJ1-5	TGTGCCAGTAGTTCCGAGACAGGGGGCCTTCACTCCCAGCATTTT	CASSSETGGLHSQHF
TRBD2	TRBV27	NA	TRBJ2-7	TGTGCCAGCAGACCTTCGGCCGGCGGGGGCTACGAGCAGTACTTC	CASRPSAGGGYEQYF
NA	TRBV27	NA	TRBJ2-7	TGTGCCAGCAGTAGTGGGGACGCCTACGAGCAGTACTTC	CASSSGDAYEQYF
NA	TRBV28	NA	TRBJ1-4	TGTGCCACCAATCACCTCGTAACTAATGAAAAACTGTTTTTT	CATNHLVTNEKLFF
TRBD1	TRBV9	medium-sized	TRBJ2-1	TGTGCCAGCAGCGGAGGGACAGGGATTTACAATGAGCAGTTCTTC	CASSGGTGIYNEQFF
NA	TRBV28	NA	TRBJ1-2	TGTGCCAGCAGTTTAAGGGCAGGGCGGGATGGCTACACCTTC	CASSLRAGRDGYTF
TRBD1	TRBV4-2	NA	TRBJ1-4	TGTGCCAGCAGCCCAGGGACAGGGAATGAAAAACTGTTTTTT	CASSPGTGNEKLFF
TRBD1	TRBV5-1	NA	TRBJ1-1	TGCGCCAGCAGCCTGAGTGTGGTAACAGGGGGTTCTCCTGAAGCTTTCTTT	CASSLSVVTGGSPEAFF
NA	TRBV28	NA	TRBJ2-1	TGTGCCAGCAGTTTATCTGGGAGCTCCTACAATGAGCAGTTCTTC	CASSLSGSSYNEQFF
NA	TRBV5-5	NA	TRBJ2-7	TGTGCCAGCAGTCCGGGCCCGAAGAAGCAGTACTTC	CASSPGPKKQYF
TRBD1	TRBV5-4	NA	TRBJ2-7	TGTGCCAGCACCACAGGGGGAAGTTCCTACGAGCAGTACTTC	CASTTGGSSYEQYF
NA	TRBV9	once	TRBJ2-1	TGTGCCAGCAGCCTAGAGACTGAGAGCTCCTACAATGAGCAGTTCTTC	CASSLETESSYNEQFF
NA	TRBV28	NA	TRBJ2-7	TGTGCCAGCAGTTTATCTAGGCGCGAGCAGTACTTC	CASSLSRREQYF
TRBD2	TRBV7-2	NA	TRBJ2-2	TGTGCCAGCAGCTTTCTGAGACTAGCGGGAGGGCCTAACACCGGGGAGCTGTTTTTT	CASSFLRLAGGPNTGELFF
TRBD1	TRBV2	NA	TRBJ1-5	TGTGCCAGCCGCCGGGACAGCTATAGCAATCAGCCCCAGCATTTT	CASRRDSYSNQPQHF
TRBD1	TRBV2	NA	TRBJ1-3	TGTGCCAGCGTACCCGACAGGGCTGGAAACACCATATATTTT	CASVPDRAGNTIYF
NA	TRBV27	NA	TRBJ2-3	TGTGCCAGCAGTTTATCGATTTCCTTGGGGGAGACTACCACAGATACGCAGTATTTT	CASSLSISLGETTTDTQYF
NA	TRBV25-1	NA	TRBJ2-2	TGTGCCAGCACTACAGGCCCCGGGCCTACGGGCAACACCGGGGAGCTGTTTTTT	CASTTGPGPTGNTGELFF
NA	TRBV7-3	NA	TRBJ2-2	TGTGCCAGCAGCTTACTAGCGACCACCGGGGAGCTGTTTTTT	CASSLLATTGELFF
NA	TRBV6-5	NA	TRBJ1-1	TGTGCCAGCAGTCGAGAACTGAACACTGAAGCTTTCTTT	CASSRELNTEAFF
NA	TRBV5-1	NA	TRBJ2-1	TGCGCCAGCAGCCGGGATGGCAATGAGCAGTTCTTC	CASSRDGNEQFF
NA	TRBV5-4	NA	TRBJ2-2	TGTGCCAGCAGCTTTCGGTCTGGCAACGGGGAGCTGTTTTTT	CASSFRSGNGELFF
NA	TRBV5-6	NA	TRBJ2-7	TGTGCCAGCAGCGCCCTGTGGATTGGGACCGTGTTGGGGGAGCAGTACTTC	CASSALWIGTVLGEQYF
NA	TRBV27	NA	TRBJ2-1	TGTGCCAGCAGTTCTACCCCCCCGGGGCCCGGCGGAGAGCAGTTCTTC	CASSSTPPGPGGEQFF